The entry below gives a single T cell receptor (beta chain) sequence along with its context. Its antigen is unidentified. Systemic immunosuppression or autoimmune disease history was grounds to exclude patients. Blood was sampled at baseline, cycle 4 day 1, and cycle 7 day 1. These data are taken from a study of OX40 agonist ivuxolimab in advanced cancers. Study-wide background: In this cohort, patients received ivuxolimab, an agonistic anti-OX40 (CD134) antibody.

Study-level findings and limits: Circulating CD4+ and CD8+ T cells showed clonal expansion by week 6 at 0.1 to 3.0 mg/kg.

Sequenced by immunoSEQ multiplex PCR; TCRdb stores in-frame clones only, minus some. The data contain around 26,000 clones, approximately 83% of them singletons. J was trimmed by 5 bases and V by 1 base; bases with no gene match: 4. The germline CDR1 and CDR2 sequences are LNHNV and YYDKDF (reference sequence). The CDR3 contains 14 residues. This sequence joins TRBV15 and TRBJ2-7, with 8 bases that match TRBD1. This specimen was CD4+ or CD8+ T cells sorted from blood, taken in a trial of the OX40 agonist ivuxolimab. This TCR was recovered from an adult with an advanced solid tumor such as melanoma, head and neck, liver or kidney cancer. The chain's CDR3 is CATSRVGQVHEQYF. CDR3 sequence (DNA): TGTGCCACCAGCAGAGTGGGACAGGTCCACGAGCAGTACTTC. Filled out from reference TRBV15 and TRBJ2-7, the complete variable domain reads DAMVIQNPRYQVTQFGKPVTLSCSQTLNHNVMYWYQQKSSQAPKLLFHYYDKDFNNEADTPDNFQSRRPNTSFCFLDIRSPGLGDTAMYLCATSRVGQVHEQYFGPGTRLTVT.